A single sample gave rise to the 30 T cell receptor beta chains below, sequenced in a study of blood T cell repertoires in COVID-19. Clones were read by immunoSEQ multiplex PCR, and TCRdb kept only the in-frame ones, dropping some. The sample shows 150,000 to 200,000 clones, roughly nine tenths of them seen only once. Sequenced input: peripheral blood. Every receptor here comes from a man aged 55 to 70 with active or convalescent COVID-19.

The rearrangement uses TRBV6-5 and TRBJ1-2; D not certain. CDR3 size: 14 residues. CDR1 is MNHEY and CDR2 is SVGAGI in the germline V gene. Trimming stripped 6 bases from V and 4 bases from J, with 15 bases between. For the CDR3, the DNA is TGTGCCAGCAGCCCGAATGGGGAGGGCTATGGCTACACCTTC. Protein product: CASSPNGEGYGYTF.

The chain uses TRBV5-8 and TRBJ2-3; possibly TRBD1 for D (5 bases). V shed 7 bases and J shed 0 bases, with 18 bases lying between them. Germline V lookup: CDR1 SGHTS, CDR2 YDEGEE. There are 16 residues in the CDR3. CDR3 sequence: CASGSTATSSTDTQYF. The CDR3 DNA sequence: TGTGCCAGCGGGTCGACAGCAACCTCTAGCACAGATACGCAGTATTTT.

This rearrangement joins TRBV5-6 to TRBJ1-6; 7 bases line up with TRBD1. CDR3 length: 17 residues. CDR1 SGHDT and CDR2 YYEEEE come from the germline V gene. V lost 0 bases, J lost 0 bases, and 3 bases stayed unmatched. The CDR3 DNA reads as TGTGCCAGCAGCTTGGACAGGGGAAGCTCCTATAATTCACCCCTCCACTTT. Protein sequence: CASSLDRGSSYNSPLHF.

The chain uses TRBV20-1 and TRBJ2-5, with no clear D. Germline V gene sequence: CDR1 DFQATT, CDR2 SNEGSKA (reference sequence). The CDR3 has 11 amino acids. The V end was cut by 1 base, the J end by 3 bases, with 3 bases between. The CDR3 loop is CSARAKETQYF. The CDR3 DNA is TGCAGTGCTAGAGCTAAAGAGACCCAGTACTTC.

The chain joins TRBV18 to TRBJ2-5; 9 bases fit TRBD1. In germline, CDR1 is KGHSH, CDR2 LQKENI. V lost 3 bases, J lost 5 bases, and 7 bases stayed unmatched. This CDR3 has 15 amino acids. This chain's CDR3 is CASSPLQGAQETQYF. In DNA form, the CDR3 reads TGTGCCAGCTCACCGTTACAGGGGGCGCAGGAGACCCAGTACTTC.

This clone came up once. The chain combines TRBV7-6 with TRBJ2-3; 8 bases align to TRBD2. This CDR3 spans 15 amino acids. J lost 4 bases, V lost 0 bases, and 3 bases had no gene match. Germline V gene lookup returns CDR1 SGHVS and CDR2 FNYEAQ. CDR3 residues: CASSLALAEADTQYF. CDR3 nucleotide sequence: TGTGCCAGCAGCTTAGCACTAGCGGAAGCAGATACGCAGTATTTT.

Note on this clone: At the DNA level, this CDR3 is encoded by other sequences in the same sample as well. The CDR3 loop reads CASSLTVNTEAFF. The DNA for the CDR3 is TGTGCCAGCAGTTTGACAGTTAACACTGAAGCTTTCTTT. V usage is TRBV12-3 or TRBV12-4 and J usage is TRBJ1-1; D may be TRBD1 (5 bases). The CDR3 spans 13 residues. The V end lost 3 bases, the J end lost 2 bases, and 7 bases lay between the germline ends.

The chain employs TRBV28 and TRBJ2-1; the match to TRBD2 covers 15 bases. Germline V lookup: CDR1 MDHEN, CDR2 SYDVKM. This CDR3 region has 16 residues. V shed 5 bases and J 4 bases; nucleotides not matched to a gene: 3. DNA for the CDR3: TGTGCCAGCAGTCCCGGACTAGCGGGAGGGTACAATGAGCAGTTCTTC. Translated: CASSPGLAGGYNEQFF.

DNA for the CDR3: TGTGCCAGCAGCCAACTAGCGGGAGTGAACAATGAGCAGTTCTTC. Encoded protein: CASSQLAGVNNEQFF. The rearrangement links TRBV12-1 to TRBJ2-1; TRBD2, the table's D call, was not compared with the DNA. TRBV12-1 is flagged as a pseudogene. This CDR3 has 15 amino acids.

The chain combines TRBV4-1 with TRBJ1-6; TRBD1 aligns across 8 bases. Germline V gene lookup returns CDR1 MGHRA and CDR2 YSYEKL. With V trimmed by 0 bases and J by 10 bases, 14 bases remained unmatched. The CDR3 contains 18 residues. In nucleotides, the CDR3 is TGCGCCAGCAGCCAAGACCCCCCAGTAGGACAGGGTTGGTCACCCCTCCACTTT. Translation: CASSQDPPVGQGWSPLHF.

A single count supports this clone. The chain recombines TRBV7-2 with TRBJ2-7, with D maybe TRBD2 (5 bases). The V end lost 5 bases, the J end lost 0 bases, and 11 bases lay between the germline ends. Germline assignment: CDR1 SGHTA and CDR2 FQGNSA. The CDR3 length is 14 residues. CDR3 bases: TGTGCCAGCAGCATGGACTGGGGCTCCTACGAGCAGTACTTC. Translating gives CASSMDWGSYEQYF.

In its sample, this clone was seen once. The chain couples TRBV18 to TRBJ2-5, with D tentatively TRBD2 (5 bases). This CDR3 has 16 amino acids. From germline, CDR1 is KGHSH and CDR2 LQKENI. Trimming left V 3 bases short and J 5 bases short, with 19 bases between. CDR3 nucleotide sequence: TGTGCCAGCTCACCCTTACTAAGCGCGGGCGTGGAGACCCAGTACTTC. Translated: CASSPLLSAGVETQYF. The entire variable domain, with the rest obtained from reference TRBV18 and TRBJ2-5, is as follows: NAGVMQNPRHLVRRRGQEARLRCSPMKGHSHVYWYRQLPEEGLKFMVYLQKENIIDESGMPKERFSAEFPKEGPSILRIQQVVRGDSAAYFCASSPLLSAGVETQYFGPGTRLLVL.

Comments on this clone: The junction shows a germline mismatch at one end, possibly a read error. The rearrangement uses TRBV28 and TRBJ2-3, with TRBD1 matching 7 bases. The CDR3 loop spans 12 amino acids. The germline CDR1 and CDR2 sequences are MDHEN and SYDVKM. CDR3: CASSLNGDSPAF. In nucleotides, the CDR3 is TGTGCCAGCAGTCTAAACGGGGACAGCCCCGCGTTT.

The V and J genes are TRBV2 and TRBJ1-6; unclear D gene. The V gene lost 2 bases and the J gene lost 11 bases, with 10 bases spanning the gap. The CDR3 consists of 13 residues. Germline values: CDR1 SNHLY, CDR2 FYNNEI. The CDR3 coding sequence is TGTGCCAGCAGTGAAACACCCCCCACACCCCTCCACTTT. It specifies CASSETPPTPLHF.

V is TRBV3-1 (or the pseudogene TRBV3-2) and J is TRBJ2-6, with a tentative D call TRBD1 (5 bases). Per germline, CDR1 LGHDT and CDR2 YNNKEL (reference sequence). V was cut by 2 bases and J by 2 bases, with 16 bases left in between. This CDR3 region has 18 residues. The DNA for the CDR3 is TGTGCCAGCAGCCAAATACAGCCAGGGATGGCTGGGGCCAACGTCCTGACTTTC. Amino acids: CASSQIQPGMAGANVLTF.

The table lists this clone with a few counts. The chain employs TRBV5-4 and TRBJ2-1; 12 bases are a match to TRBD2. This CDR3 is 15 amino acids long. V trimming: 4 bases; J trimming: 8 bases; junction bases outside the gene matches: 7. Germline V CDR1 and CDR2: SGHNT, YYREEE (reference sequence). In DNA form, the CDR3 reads TGTGCCAGCAGCGCGACTAGCGGGAGTCGGGATGAGCAGTTCTTC. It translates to CASSATSGSRDEQFF. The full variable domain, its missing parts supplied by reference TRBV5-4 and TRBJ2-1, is ETGVTQSPTHLIKTRGQQVTLRCSSQSGHNTVSWYQQALGQGPQFIFQYYREEENGRGNFPPRFSGLQFPNYSSELNVNALELDDSALYLCASSATSGSRDEQFFGPGTRLTVL.

The CDR3 DNA reads as TGTGCCAGTCCTTCCGGGACAGGGGCCCCCTATGGCTACACCTTC. Translated: CASPSGTGAPYGYTF. The chain links TRBV6-5 to TRBJ1-2, with 10 bases aligning to TRBD1. Germline values: CDR1 MNHEY, CDR2 SVGAGI. The CDR3 runs to 15 residues. The V gene end was trimmed by 9 bases and the J gene end by 4 bases; junction bases not matched to a gene: 11.

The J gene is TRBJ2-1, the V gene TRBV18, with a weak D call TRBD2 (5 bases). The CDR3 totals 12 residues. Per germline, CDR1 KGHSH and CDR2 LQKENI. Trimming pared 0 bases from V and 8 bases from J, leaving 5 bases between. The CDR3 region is CASSPPRDEQFF. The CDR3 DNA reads TGTGCCAGCTCACCACCGAGGGATGAGCAGTTCTTC. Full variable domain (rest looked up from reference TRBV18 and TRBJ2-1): NAGVMQNPRHLVRRRGQEARLRCSPMKGHSHVYWYRQLPEEGLKFMVYLQKENIIDESGMPKERFSAEFPKEGPSILRIQQVVRGDSAAYFCASSPPRDEQFFGPGTRLTVL.

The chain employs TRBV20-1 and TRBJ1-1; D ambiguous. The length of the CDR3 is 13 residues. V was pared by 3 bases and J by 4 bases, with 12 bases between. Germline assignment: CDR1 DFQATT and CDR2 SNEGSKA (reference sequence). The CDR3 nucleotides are TGCAGTGCTAGTCGCGACTACCCCACTGAAGCTTTCTTT. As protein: CSASRDYPTEAFF.

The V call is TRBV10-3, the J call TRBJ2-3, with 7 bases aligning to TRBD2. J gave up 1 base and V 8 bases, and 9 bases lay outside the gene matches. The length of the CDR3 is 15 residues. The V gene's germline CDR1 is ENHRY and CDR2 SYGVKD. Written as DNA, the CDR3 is TGTGCCATCGGAGAGGGCGGGAGTGGCACAGATACGCAGTATTTT. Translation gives CAIGEGGSGTDTQYF.

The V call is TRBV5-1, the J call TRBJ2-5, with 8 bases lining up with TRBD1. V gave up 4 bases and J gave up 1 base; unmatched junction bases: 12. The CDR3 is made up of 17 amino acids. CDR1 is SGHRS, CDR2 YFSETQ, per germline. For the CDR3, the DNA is TGCGCCAGCAGCCTGAGGGGTCAGGGGGCGGCCCAAGAGACCCAGTACTTC. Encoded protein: CASSLRGQGAAQETQYF.

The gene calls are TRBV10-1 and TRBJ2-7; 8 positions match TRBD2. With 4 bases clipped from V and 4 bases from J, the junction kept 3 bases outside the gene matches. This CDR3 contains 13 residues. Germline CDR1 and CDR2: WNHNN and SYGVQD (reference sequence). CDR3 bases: TGCGCCAGCAGTGCGAGCGGGGGATACGAGCAGTACTTC. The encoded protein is CASSASGGYEQYF.

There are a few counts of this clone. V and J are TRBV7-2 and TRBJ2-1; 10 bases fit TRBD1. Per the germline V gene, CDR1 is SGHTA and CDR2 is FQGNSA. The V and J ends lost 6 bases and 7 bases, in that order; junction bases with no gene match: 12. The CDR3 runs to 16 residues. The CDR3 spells CASSYPGTGDGNEQFF. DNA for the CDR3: TGTGCCAGCAGTTACCCAGGGACAGGGGATGGGAATGAGCAGTTCTTC.

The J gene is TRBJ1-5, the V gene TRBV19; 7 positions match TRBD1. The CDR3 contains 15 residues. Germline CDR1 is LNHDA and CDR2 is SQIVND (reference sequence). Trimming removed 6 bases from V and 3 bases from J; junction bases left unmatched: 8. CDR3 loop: CASRATGRTNQPQHF. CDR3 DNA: TGTGCCAGTAGAGCGACAGGGCGGACCAATCAGCCCCAGCATTTT.

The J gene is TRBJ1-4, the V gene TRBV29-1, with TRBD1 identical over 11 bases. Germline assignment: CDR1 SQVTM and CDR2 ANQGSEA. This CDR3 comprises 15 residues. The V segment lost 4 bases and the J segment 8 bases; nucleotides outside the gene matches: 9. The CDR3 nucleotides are TGCAGCGTTGCTGGTGGGGACAGGGGGTACGAAAAACTGTTTTTT. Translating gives CSVAGGDRGYEKLFF.

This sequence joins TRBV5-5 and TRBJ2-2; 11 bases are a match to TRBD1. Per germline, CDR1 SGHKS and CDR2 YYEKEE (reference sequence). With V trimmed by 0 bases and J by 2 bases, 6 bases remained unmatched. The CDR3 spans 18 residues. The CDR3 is CASSLVGTGGVNTGELFF. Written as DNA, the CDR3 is TGTGCCAGCAGCTTGGTCGGGACAGGGGGTGTCAACACCGGGGAGCTGTTTTTT.

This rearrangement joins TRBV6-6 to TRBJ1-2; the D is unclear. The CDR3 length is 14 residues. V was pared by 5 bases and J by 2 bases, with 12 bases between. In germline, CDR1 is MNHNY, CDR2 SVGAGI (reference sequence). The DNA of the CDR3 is TGTGCCAGCAGTAGTACCACGGGGAACTATGGCTACACCTTC. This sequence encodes CASSSTTGNYGYTF.

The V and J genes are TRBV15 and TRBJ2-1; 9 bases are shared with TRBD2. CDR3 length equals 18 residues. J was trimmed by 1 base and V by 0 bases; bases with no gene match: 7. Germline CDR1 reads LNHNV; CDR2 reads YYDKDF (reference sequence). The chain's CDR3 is CATSRDRSGSVSYNEQFF. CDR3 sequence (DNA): TGTGCCACCAGCAGAGATCGTAGCGGGAGTGTTTCCTACAATGAGCAGTTCTTC.

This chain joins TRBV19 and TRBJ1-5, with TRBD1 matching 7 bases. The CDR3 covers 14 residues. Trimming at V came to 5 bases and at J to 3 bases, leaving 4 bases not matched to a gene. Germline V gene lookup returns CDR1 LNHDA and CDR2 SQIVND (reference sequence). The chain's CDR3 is CASSPDRDNQPQHF. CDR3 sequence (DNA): TGTGCCAGTAGTCCCGACAGGGACAATCAGCCCCAGCATTTT.

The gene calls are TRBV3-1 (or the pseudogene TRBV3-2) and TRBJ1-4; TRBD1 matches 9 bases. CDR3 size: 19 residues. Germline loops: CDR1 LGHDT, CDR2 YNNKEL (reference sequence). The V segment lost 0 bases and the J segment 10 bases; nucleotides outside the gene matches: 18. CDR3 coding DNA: TGTGCCAGCAGCCAAGATCTCGTCCTTACCGGGACAGGGAAGGGAAAACTGTTTTTT. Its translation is CASSQDLVLTGTGKGKLFF.